The 9 T cell receptor beta chains listed next were all sequenced from one sample in a study of cytomegalovirus exposure and HLA in healthy donors. The PCR was carried out with 60 Vbeta primers and 13 Jbeta primers. Sequencing used immunoSEQ multiplex PCR; TCRdb keeps in-frame clones, though not all of them. Of about 190,000 clones listed, roughly 84% are singletons. The sample taken for sequencing was PBMCs. The receptors shown here come from a boy between 10 and 17 years old in good health and CMV-seronegative.

The rearrangement links TRBV10-3 to TRBJ1-2; D perhaps matches TRBD1 (6 bases). CDR1 ENHRY and CDR2 SYGVKD come from the germline V gene. Trimming took off 6 bases at V and 4 bases at J, with 12 bases between the two ends. This CDR3 comprises 13 residues. The CDR3 DNA is TGTGCCATCAGGCTTGGACAGACCTATGGCTACACCTTC. It encodes CAIRLGQTYGYTF.

This rearrangement joins TRBV5-1 to TRBJ2-3; 7 bases match TRBD2. Germline values: CDR1 SGHRS, CDR2 YFSETQ. The CDR3 loop spans 14 amino acids. The J segment lost 7 bases and the V segment lost 4 bases, leaving 9 bases of the junction unmatched. The CDR3 region has the DNA TGCGCCAGCAGCCTAACAAGCGGGACTTATACGCAGTATTTT. Residues: CASSLTSGTYTQYF.

CDR3 bases: TGTGCCAGCAGTTTGGACGGGAGTACTACTGAAGCTTTCTTT. Its protein product is CASSLDGSTTEAFF. V gene TRBV27 combines with J gene TRBJ1-1; D is ambiguous. The CDR3 length is 14 residues. Trimming removed 3 bases at V and 5 bases at J, with 13 bases between. Germline lookup yields CDR1 MNHEY and CDR2 SMNVEV (reference sequence).

This clone was seen a handful of times. V gene TRBV10-2 combines with J gene TRBJ2-6; 7 positions agree with TRBD1. CDR1 is WSHSY, CDR2 SAAADI, per germline. The J segment lost 3 bases and the V segment lost 6 bases, leaving 5 bases of the junction unmatched. This CDR3 is built from 15 residues. The DNA of the CDR3 is TGCGCCAGCAGCCTGACAGGGAATGGGGCCAACGTCCTGACTTTC. Its protein is CASSLTGNGANVLTF.

A single count supports this clone. This sequence joins TRBV7-2 and TRBJ2-5, with a weak D call TRBD2 (6 bases). V was pared by 4 bases and J by 5 bases, with 11 bases between. In germline, CDR1 is SGHTA, CDR2 FQGNSA. The CDR3 sequence is 13 residues long. CDR3 in DNA: TGTGCCAGCAGCTCCTCAGGGAGGGAGACCCAGTACTTC. Its translation: CASSSSGRETQYF.

The DNA of the CDR3 is TGCGCCAGCAGCTTAATTAATCAGGGGGCGAGTGGAGATACGCAGTATTTT. It specifies CASSLINQGASGDTQYF. The V and J genes are TRBV5-1 and TRBJ2-3; 8 positions agree with TRBD1. This CDR3 spans 17 amino acids. The germline V gene has CDR1 SGHRS and CDR2 YFSETQ. After removal of 2 bases from V and 5 bases from J, the junction contained 13 bases not matched to a gene.

The chain has TRBV18 and TRBJ1-2, with no clear D. The germline gives CDR1 KGHSH, CDR2 LQKENI. Trimming left V 4 bases short and J 3 bases short, with 18 bases between. CDR3 length equals 16 residues. The CDR3 here is CASSLTGAEFDYGYTF. CDR3 sequence (DNA): TGTGCCAGCTCACTCACCGGAGCGGAGTTCGACTATGGCTACACCTTC.

This chain uses TRBV5-1 with TRBJ1-4, with D possibly TRBD1 on 6 matching bases. The CDR3 totals 14 residues. Germline-derived CDR1 and CDR2 are SGHRS and YFSETQ. V lost 3 bases to trimming and J lost 7 bases, with 13 bases between them. CDR3 sequence reads: CASSSQGFGEKLFF. CDR3 in DNA: TGCGCCAGCAGCTCACAGGGCTTTGGTGAAAAACTGTTTTTT.

Comments on this clone: This specimen includes other DNA sequences encoding the same CDR3. V gene TRBV5-1 combines with J gene TRBJ2-5; 10 bases are shared with TRBD1. The CDR3 runs to 14 residues. After removal of 0 bases from V and 4 bases from J, the junction contained 0 bases not matched to a gene. Germline CDR1 reads SGHRS; CDR2 reads YFSETQ. The CDR3 reads CASSLGQGAETQYF. As DNA, the CDR3 is TGCGCCAGCAGCTTGGGACAGGGGGCAGAGACCCAGTACTTC.